The 5 T cell receptor beta chains in this list originate from one sample, sequenced in a study. Each CDR3 protein gets one entry after TCRdb re-called the RT-PCR reads with MiXCR. In the table there are about 700,000 distinct CDR3 sequences, more than 13% of which are singletons. The sequenced sample consisted of memory CD4+ T cells from blood. These receptors all come from a female donor in good health, serving as a healthy control.

This clonotype was observed many times. The rearrangement uses TRBV6-2 or TRBV6-3 and TRBJ2-3; D is unclear. Germline V gene sequence: CDR1 MNHEY, CDR2 SVGEGT. The CDR3 contains 14 residues. With 6 bases removed from V and 4 bases from J, the gap between germline ends came to 14 bases. This CDR3 reads CASRRSGRPDTQYF. The CDR3 nucleotides read TGTGCCAGCAGGAGGTCGGGCAGACCAGATACGCAGTATTTT.

The V and J genes are TRBV12-3 or TRBV12-4 and TRBJ2-3; the D is unclear. The CDR3 is 13 residues long. The germline V and J ends were trimmed by 6 bases and 8 bases, with 15 bases remaining between them. CDR3 region: CASRNNRESTQYF. The CDR3 nucleotides are TGTGCCAGCAGAAACAATAGGGAATCTACGCAGTATTTT.

This clonotype came up many times. This chain links TRBV20-1 with TRBJ2-3, with TRBD2 matching over 10 bases. Unmatched junction bases numbered 8, after V lost 5 bases and J lost 3 bases. Germline loops: CDR1 DFQATT, CDR2 SNEGSKA (reference sequence). The CDR3 totals 15 residues. The CDR3: CSAGPAGGRTDTQYF. DNA for the CDR3: TGCAGTGCTGGCCCAGCGGGGGGGCGTACAGATACGCAGTATTTT.

This chain joins TRBV6-5 and TRBJ1-2; the match to TRBD1 covers 7 bases. From germline, CDR1 is MNHEY and CDR2 SVGAGI. This CDR3 comprises 12 residues. J gave up 7 bases and V 10 bases, and 9 bases lay outside the gene matches. The CDR3 nucleotides read TGTGCCACCGGACAGGCTTACGGTGGCTACACCTTC. This sequence encodes CATGQAYGGYTF.

The sample holds many counts of this clonotype. The CDR3 reads CASSLGGSRNNEQFF. The CDR3 DNA is TGTGCCAGCAGCCTCGGGGGGAGCAGGAACAATGAGCAGTTCTTC. The gene calls are TRBV6-2 or TRBV6-3 and TRBJ2-1; 7 bases map to TRBD2. CDR1 is MNHEY, CDR2 SVGEGT, per germline. The V and J ends lost 6 bases and 5 bases, in that order; junction bases with no gene match: 10. The CDR3 consists of 15 residues.